The 30 T cell receptor beta chains in this list originate from one sample, sequenced in a study of blood T cells in healthy people across ages. It was with a sample-barcoded 5' primer and a J-beta primer mix that a second PCR of about 7 to 12 cycles was run. TCRdb re-called the 5' RACE reads with MiXCR, one entry per CDR3 protein. The data contain 1,800,000 or so distinct CDR3 sequences, about 39% of them singletons. Sequenced sample: blood. The receptors stem from a human donor in good health.

J is TRBJ2-3 and V is TRBV20-1, with 7 bases lining up with TRBD2. CDR3 length: 15 residues. V shed 6 bases, J shed 2 bases, and the junction held 11 bases outside the gene matches. Germline lookup yields CDR1 DFQATT and CDR2 SNEGSKA (reference sequence). The CDR3 bases are TGCAGTGCCATTGACGGGGGGATACTCACAGATACGCAGTATTTT. As protein: CSAIDGGILTDTQYF.

This clonotype was picked up a small number of times. The J gene is TRBJ2-3, the V gene TRBV12-3 or TRBV12-4; no clear D. The CDR3 length is 15 residues. The germline V and J ends were trimmed by 5 bases and 0 bases, with 12 bases remaining between them. For the CDR3, the DNA is TGTGCCAGCAGTGCACTATTGGACAGCACAGATACGCAGTATTTT. It encodes CASSALLDSTDTQYF.

This clonotype was seen at least ten times. The CDR3 region is CASSSGQGNIQYF. CDR3 coding DNA: TGTGCCAGCAGCTCAGGACAGGGAAACATTCAGTACTTC. The chain combines TRBV7-3 with TRBJ2-4; 8 bases fit TRBD1. The CDR3 is 13 amino acids. Germline loops: CDR1 SGHTA, CDR2 FQGTGA. Losses at the gene ends were 4 bases for V and 6 bases for J; bases not matched to a gene: 2.

There are a few counts of this clonotype. The rearrangement uses TRBV29-1 and TRBJ1-2; TRBD1 aligns across 7 bases. Trimming removed 6 bases from V and 0 bases from J; junction bases left unmatched: 10. The CDR3 is 15 residues long. CDR1 and CDR2 (germline): SQVTM, ANQGSEA. CDR3 amino acids: CSVDRSGTANYGYTF. The DNA for the CDR3 is TGCAGCGTAGACCGCTCCGGGACAGCTAACTATGGCTACACCTTC. Full variable domain (missing parts from reference TRBV29-1 and TRBJ1-2): SAVISQKPSRDICQRGTSLTIQCQVDSQVTMMFWYRQQPGQSLTLIATANQGSEATYESGFVIDKFPISRPNLTFSTLTVSNMSPEDSSIYLCSVDRSGTANYGYTFGSGTRLTVV.

The rearrangement links TRBV9 to TRBJ2-7; TRBD2 matches at 8 bases. Germline V CDR1 and CDR2: SGDLS, YYNGEE. With 4 bases clipped from V and 1 base from J, the junction kept 10 bases outside the gene matches. This CDR3 spans 16 amino acids. This CDR3 reads CASSRGGGVGSYEQYF. The CDR3 DNA is TGTGCCAGCAGCCGGGGGGGAGGGGTCGGATCCTACGAGCAGTACTTC.

This clonotype was counted between two and nine times. The V and J genes are TRBV12-3 or TRBV12-4 and TRBJ1-5, with D possibly matching TRBD1 (6 bases). This CDR3 is built from 17 residues. V was shortened by 3 bases and J by 5 bases, with 20 bases between the two germline ends. The DNA of the CDR3 is TGTGCCAGCAGTTTCAAGGGTGCCCACAGGGAAGATCAGCCCCAGCATTTT. The encoded protein is CASSFKGAHREDQPQHF.

V gene TRBV14 combines with J gene TRBJ2-1; perhaps TRBD1 as D (5 bases). Looked up from germline, CDR1 is SGHDN and CDR2 is FVKESK. CDR3 length equals 14 residues. V shed 0 bases and J shed 6 bases, with 9 bases lying between them. The CDR3 is CASSQEAGINEQFF. The CDR3 DNA sequence: TGTGCCAGCAGCCAAGAGGCAGGGATCAATGAGCAGTTCTTC.

The rearrangement links TRBV20-1 to TRBJ1-2, with D perhaps matching TRBD1 (5 bases). CDR1 is DFQATT and CDR2 is SNEGSKA in the germline V gene (reference sequence). The CDR3 consists of 13 residues. V gave up 7 bases and J gave up 1 base, with 13 bases separating them. This CDR3 is CSVTDRINYGYTF. DNA for the CDR3: TGCAGTGTTACCGACAGAATTAACTATGGCTACACCTTC.

This chain joins TRBV6-1 and TRBJ2-7; weak D call: TRBD2 (7 bases). Deletions cut 1 base from V and 1 base from J, with 14 bases between. Looked up from germline, CDR1 is MNHNS and CDR2 is SASEGT. The CDR3 consists of 16 residues. This chain's CDR3 is CASSEEGGDGSYEQYF. In DNA, the CDR3 is TGTGCCAGCAGTGAAGAAGGGGGGGACGGTTCCTACGAGCAGTACTTC.

A note on this clonotype: This may be a read error: a much more frequent sequence differs by one nucleotide. V is TRBV5-1 and J is TRBJ1-2; D gene ambiguous. CDR3 length: 13 residues. CDR1 and CDR2 from the germline V gene are SGHRS and YFSETQ. The V and J ends lost 1 base and 1 base respectively, with 5 bases between them. The CDR3 reads CASSLHSNYGYTF. DNA of the CDR3: TGCGCCAGCAGCTTGCACAGTAACTATGGCTACACCTTC.

The sample holds a few counts of this clonotype. The chain employs TRBV29-1 and TRBJ2-3; D might be TRBD2 (5 bases). The V gene lost 2 bases and the J gene lost 5 bases, with 17 bases spanning the gap. The CDR3 spans 15 residues. From germline, CDR1 is SQVTM and CDR2 ANQGSEA. The CDR3 protein is CSVEMVAAGGDTQYF. The CDR3 nucleotides are TGCAGCGTTGAAATGGTCGCGGCAGGAGGAGATACGCAGTATTTT.

This clonotype was picked up a small number of times. The V and J genes are TRBV28 and TRBJ1-2, with D tentatively TRBD1 (5 bases). Germline assignment: CDR1 MDHEN and CDR2 SYDVKM. The ends were cut back, 6 bases at V and 6 bases at J, with 14 bases in the middle. The CDR3 extends over 13 amino acids. The CDR3 DNA reads as TGTGCCAGCAGATCAGGATCCAGGGATGGCTACACCTTC. It codes for CASRSGSRDGYTF.

This clonotype has ten or more counts. This chain links TRBV6-2 or TRBV6-3 with TRBJ2-1; D is uncertain. Germline V gene lookup returns CDR1 MNHEY and CDR2 SVGEGT. V shed 2 bases and J shed 2 bases, with 1 base lying between them. The CDR3 contains 12 residues. CDR3 sequence: CASSYTYNEQFF. CDR3 in DNA: TGTGCCAGCAGTTACACCTACAATGAGCAGTTCTTC.

This clonotype was counted only a few times. The chain employs TRBV12-3 or TRBV12-4 and TRBJ1-5; D is unclear. The CDR3 covers 14 residues. V dropped 6 bases and J dropped 5 bases, with 14 bases sitting between them. The CDR3: CASSPRSVDQPQHF. Here the CDR3 DNA reads TGTGCCAGCAGCCCTAGGTCCGTAGATCAGCCCCAGCATTTT.

The chain has TRBV2 and TRBJ2-3; the match to TRBD2 covers 8 bases. Germline CDR1 and CDR2: SNHLY and FYNNEI. The CDR3 loop spans 15 amino acids. V dropped 6 bases and J dropped 1; count of bases not matched to a gene: 6. CDR3 nucleotides: TGTGCCAGCAGCGGAAGCGGGGGTGGCACAGATACGCAGTATTTT. Translated, it gives CASSGSGGGTDTQYF. The full variable domain, completed using reference TRBV2 and TRBJ2-3, is EPEVTQTPSHQVTQMGQEVILRCVPISNHLYFYWYRQILGQKVEFLVSFYNNEISEKSEIFDDQFSVERPDGSNFTLKIRSTKLEDSAMYFCASSGSGGGTDTQYFGPGTRLTVL.

This clonotype was seen a handful of times. Sequence at one end of the junction differs from germline and may be a read error. The chain employs TRBV7-2 and TRBJ1-2; D call uncertain. The CDR3 has 12 amino acids. The germline CDR1 and CDR2 sequences are SGHTA and FQGNSA. The CDR3 bases are TGTGCCAGCAGCATGAGGGCGGCGGGCTGCACCTTC. Residues: CASSMRAAGCTF.

The chain uses TRBV9 and TRBJ1-2; the D gene is possibly TRBD1 (6 bases). The germline gives CDR1 SGDLS, CDR2 YYNGEE. The germline V and J ends were trimmed by 5 bases and 4 bases, with 15 bases remaining between them. This CDR3 spans 14 amino acids. The CDR3 DNA reads TGTGCCAGCAGGACCGGGACACCTCCCTATGGCTACACCTTC. It yields the protein CASRTGTPPYGYTF.

As concerns this clonotype: The junction and the germline gene differ at one end; a read error may be behind it. The V and J genes are TRBV6-2 or TRBV6-3 and TRBJ2-2, with D possibly TRBD1 on 7 matching bases. Germline-derived CDR1 and CDR2 are MNHEY and SVGEGT. The CDR3 is made up of 14 amino acids. The CDR3 DNA reads as TGTGCCAGCACCACCAGCCAGGGGGGCAGGGAGCGGTTTTTT. Translated: CASTTSQGGRERFF.

This clonotype was observed at least ten times. V usage is TRBV6-5 and J usage is TRBJ1-2; weak D call: TRBD1 (6 bases). CDR3 length equals 13 residues. Trimming removed 2 bases at V and 6 bases at J, with 10 bases between. Germline V gene data show CDR1 as MNHEY and CDR2 as SVGAGI. The CDR3, as DNA: TGTGCCAGCAGTTACCAGGGGCTTAATGGCTACACCTTC. Translating it yields CASSYQGLNGYTF.

The V and J genes are TRBV29-1 and TRBJ1-1; D gene uncertain. V lost 0 bases and J 1 base, leaving 6 bases between the germline ends. Germline loops: CDR1 SQVTM, CDR2 ANQGSEA. The CDR3 is made up of 13 amino acids. The CDR3 here is CSVEEVQNTEAFF. The DNA for the CDR3 is TGCAGCGTTGAAGAGGTTCAGAACACTGAAGCTTTCTTT.

This sequence joins TRBV27 and TRBJ2-1; D unresolved. The CDR3 is made up of 13 amino acids. CDR1 is MNHEY and CDR2 is SMNVEV in the germline V gene (reference sequence). The germline V and J ends were trimmed by 3 bases and 9 bases, with 12 bases remaining between them. Written as DNA, the CDR3 is TGTGCCAGCAGTTTTGCCCTATCGGGTGAGCAGTTCTTC. Its protein product is CASSFALSGEQFF.

The genes are TRBV5-4 and TRBJ1-2; 12 nucleotides align to TRBD1. The CDR3 contains 16 residues. Germline V lookup: CDR1 SGHNT, CDR2 YYREEE (reference sequence). V lost 0 bases, J lost 7 bases, and 7 bases stayed unmatched. The CDR3 loop is CASSLGGDRGRSGYTF. The CDR3 DNA reads TGTGCCAGCAGCTTGGGTGGGGACAGGGGGCGTTCTGGCTACACCTTC.

V gene TRBV4-3 combines with J gene TRBJ1-2; 7 bases are shared with TRBD1. The CDR3 has 15 residues. With V trimmed by 5 bases and J by 7 bases, 13 bases remained unmatched. The germline V gene encodes CDR1 LGHNA and CDR2 YSLEER. CDR3 sequence (DNA): TGCGCCAGCAGCTTTCCAGGGGGTGACATTTCTGGCTACACCTTC. As protein: CASSFPGGDISGYTF.

This clonotype has more than one count but fewer than ten. The J gene is TRBJ2-3, the V gene TRBV12-3 or TRBV12-4; D is undetermined. The V end was cut by 2 bases, the J end by 0 bases, with 9 bases between. The CDR3 extends over 15 amino acids. CDR3 nucleotides: TGTGCCAGCAGTTTACTCGGCTACAGCACAGATACGCAGTATTTT. This gives the protein CASSLLGYSTDTQYF.

The CDR3 coding sequence is TGTGCCAGCAGCTGGGGACAGGTGGGTGATGAGCAGTTCTTC. Translating gives CASSWGQVGDEQFF. The chain is built from TRBV5-8 and TRBJ2-1; TRBD1 agrees at 8 bases. This CDR3 is built from 14 residues. Germline V lookup: CDR1 SGHTS, CDR2 YDEGEE. Trimming at V came to 3 bases and at J to 8 bases, leaving 7 bases not matched to a gene.

This clonotype was counted between two and nine times. This chain connects TRBV7-2 to TRBJ1-3; perhaps TRBD1 as D (6 bases). The V and J ends lost 2 bases and 1 base respectively, with 9 bases between them. Germline assignment: CDR1 SGHTA and CDR2 FQGNSA. This CDR3 is 15 amino acids long. The chain's CDR3 is CASSLPTGSGNTIYF. The CDR3 DNA follows: TGTGCCAGCAGCTTACCAACAGGGTCTGGAAACACCATATATTTT.

The chain links TRBV7-9 to TRBJ2-3; tentatively, D is TRBD2 (6 bases). Germline-derived CDR1 and CDR2 are SEHNR and FQNEAQ (reference sequence). Trimming left V 5 bases short and J 4 bases short, with 16 bases between. There are 15 residues in the CDR3. The CDR3 DNA follows: TGTGCCAGCAGCATACGACTAGTAGGGTCAGATACGCAGTATTTT. As protein: CASSIRLVGSDTQYF.

CDR3 protein: CASSLTGTTSYNEQFF. In DNA form, the CDR3 reads TGTGCCAGCAGCTTAACCGGGACTACCTCCTACAATGAGCAGTTCTTC. The chain couples TRBV7-9 to TRBJ2-1, with 7 bases identical to TRBD2. V gave up 2 bases and J gave up 0 bases; unmatched junction bases: 4. The CDR3 contains 16 residues. Germline V lookup: CDR1 SEHNR, CDR2 FQNEAQ (reference sequence).

The gene calls are TRBV2 and TRBJ2-4; 13 bases align to TRBD2. CDR1 and CDR2 (germline): SNHLY, FYNNEI. V dropped 5 bases and J dropped 13; count of bases not matched to a gene: 26. The CDR3 contains 20 residues. The CDR3 reads CASSTSGGAFLVSSYNEQYF. In DNA form, the CDR3 reads TGTGCCAGCAGTACTAGCGGGGGGGCCTTTTTGGTTAGCTCCTACAATGAGCAGTACTTC.

This clonotype was found a few times. The chain joins TRBV20-1 to TRBJ2-1; D is undetermined. Trimming removed 1 base at V and 5 bases at J, with 6 bases between. CDR3 length: 12 amino acids. The germline V gene encodes CDR1 DFQATT and CDR2 SNEGSKA (reference sequence). The CDR3: CSARGRNNEQFF. CDR3 nucleotide sequence: TGCAGTGCTAGAGGACGGAACAATGAGCAGTTCTTC.